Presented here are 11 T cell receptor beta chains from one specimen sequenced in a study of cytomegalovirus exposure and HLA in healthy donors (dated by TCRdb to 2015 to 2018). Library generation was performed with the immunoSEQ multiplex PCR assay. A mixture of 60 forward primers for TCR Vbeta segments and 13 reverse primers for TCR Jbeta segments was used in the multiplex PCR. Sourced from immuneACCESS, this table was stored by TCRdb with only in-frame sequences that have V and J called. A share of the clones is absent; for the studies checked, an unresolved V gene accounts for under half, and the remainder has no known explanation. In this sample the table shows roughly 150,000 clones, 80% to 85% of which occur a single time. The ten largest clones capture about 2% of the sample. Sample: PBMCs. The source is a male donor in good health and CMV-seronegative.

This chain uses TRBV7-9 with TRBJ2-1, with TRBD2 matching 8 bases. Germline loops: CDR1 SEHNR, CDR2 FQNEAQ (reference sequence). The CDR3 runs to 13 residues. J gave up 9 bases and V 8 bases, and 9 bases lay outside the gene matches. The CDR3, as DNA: TGTGCCAGCCGAACCGGGGGGGCTGGTGAGCAGTTCTTC. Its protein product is CASRTGGAGEQFF.

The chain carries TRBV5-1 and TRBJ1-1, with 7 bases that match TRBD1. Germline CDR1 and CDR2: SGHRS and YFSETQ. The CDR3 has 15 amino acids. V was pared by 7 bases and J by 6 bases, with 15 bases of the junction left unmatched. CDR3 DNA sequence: TGCGCCAGCCGACGCCCGACAGGGAATTTGGCTGAAGCTTTCTTT. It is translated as CASRRPTGNLAEAFF.

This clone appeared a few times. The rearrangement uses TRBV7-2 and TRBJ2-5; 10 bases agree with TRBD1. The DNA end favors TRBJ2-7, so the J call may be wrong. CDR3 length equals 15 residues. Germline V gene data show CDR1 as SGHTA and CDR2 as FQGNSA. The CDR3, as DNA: TGTGCCAGCAGCTTAGGGACAGGGGGTGTTTACGAGCAGTACTTC. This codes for CASSLGTGGVYEQYF.

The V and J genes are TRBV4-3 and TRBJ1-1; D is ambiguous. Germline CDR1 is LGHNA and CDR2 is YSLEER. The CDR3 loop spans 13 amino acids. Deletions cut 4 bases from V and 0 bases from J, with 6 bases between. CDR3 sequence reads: CASSPLVNTEAFF. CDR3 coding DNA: TGCGCCAGCAGCCCCCTTGTGAACACTGAAGCTTTCTTT.

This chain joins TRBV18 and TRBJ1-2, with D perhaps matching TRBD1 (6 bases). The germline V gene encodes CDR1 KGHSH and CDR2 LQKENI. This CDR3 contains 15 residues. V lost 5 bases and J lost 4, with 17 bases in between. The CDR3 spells CASSAIQGSGYGYTF. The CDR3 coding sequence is TGTGCCAGCTCAGCCATACAGGGATCCGGCTATGGCTACACCTTC.

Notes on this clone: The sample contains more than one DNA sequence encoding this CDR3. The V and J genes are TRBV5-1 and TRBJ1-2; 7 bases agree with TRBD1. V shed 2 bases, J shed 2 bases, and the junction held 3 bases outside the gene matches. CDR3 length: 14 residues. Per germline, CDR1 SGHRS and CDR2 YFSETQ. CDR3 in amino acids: CASSLEGQNYGYTF. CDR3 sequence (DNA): TGCGCCAGCAGCTTAGAGGGACAGAACTATGGCTACACCTTC.

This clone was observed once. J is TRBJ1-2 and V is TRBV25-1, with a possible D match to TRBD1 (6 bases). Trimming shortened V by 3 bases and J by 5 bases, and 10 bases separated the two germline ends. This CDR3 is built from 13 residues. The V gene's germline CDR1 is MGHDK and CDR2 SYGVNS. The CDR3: CASSEGAGYGYTF. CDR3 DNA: TGTGCCAGCAGTGAGGGGGCTGGGTATGGCTACACCTTC.

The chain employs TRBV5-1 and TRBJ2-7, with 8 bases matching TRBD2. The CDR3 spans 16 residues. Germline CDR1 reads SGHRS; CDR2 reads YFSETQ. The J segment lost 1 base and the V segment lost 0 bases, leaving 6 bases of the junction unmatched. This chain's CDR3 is CASSLGERGPSYEQYF. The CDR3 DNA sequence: TGCGCCAGCAGCTTGGGCGAGCGGGGGCCTTCCTACGAGCAGTACTTC. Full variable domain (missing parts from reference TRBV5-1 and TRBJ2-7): KAGVTQTPRYLIKTRGQQVTLSCSPISGHRSVSWYQQTPGQGLQFLFEYFSETQRNKGNFPGRFSGRQFSNSRSEMNVSTLELGDSALYLCASSLGERGPSYEQYFGPGTRLTVT.

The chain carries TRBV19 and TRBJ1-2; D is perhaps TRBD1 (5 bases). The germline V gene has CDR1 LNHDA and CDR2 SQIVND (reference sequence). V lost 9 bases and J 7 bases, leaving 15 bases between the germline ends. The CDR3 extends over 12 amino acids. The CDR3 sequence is CASAVGGAGYTF. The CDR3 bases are TGTGCCAGCGCCGTCGGGGGAGCTGGCTACACCTTC.

Here the CDR3 DNA reads TGCGCCTCTCGGCGCGGGAGGGGCCGTGGCACAGATACGCAGTATTTT. Translating it yields CASRRGRGRGTDTQYF. V and J are TRBV5-1 and TRBJ2-3; the match to TRBD2 covers 9 bases. Germline CDR1 reads SGHRS; CDR2 reads YFSETQ. CDR3 size: 16 residues. V shed 10 bases and J 1 base; nucleotides not matched to a gene: 13.

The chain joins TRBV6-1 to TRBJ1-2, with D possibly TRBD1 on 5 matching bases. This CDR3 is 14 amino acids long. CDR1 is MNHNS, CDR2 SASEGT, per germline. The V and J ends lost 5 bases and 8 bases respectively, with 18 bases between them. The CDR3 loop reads CASSFTQGSEGYTF. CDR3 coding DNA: TGTGCCAGCAGTTTCACCCAGGGCAGTGAGGGCTACACCTTC.